Presented here are 11 T cell receptor beta chains from one specimen sequenced in a study of cytomegalovirus exposure and HLA in healthy donors. Only in-frame clones appear in the TCRdb table, and some are missing; sequencing was by immunoSEQ multiplex PCR. This sample carries about 400,000 clones, roughly 85% of them seen once, and the ten largest clones take roughly 0.82%. The material sequenced was PBMCs. These receptors were collected from a woman between 18 and 29 years old in good health and CMV-seronegative.

The chain is built from TRBV4-1 and TRBJ1-1; D uncertain. Germline V gives CDR1 MGHRA, CDR2 YSYEKL. The CDR3 runs to 13 residues. Trimming cost V 2 bases and J 0 bases, with 4 bases left between them. The CDR3 region is CASSQLVNTEAFF. For the CDR3, the DNA is TGCGCCAGCAGCCAATTAGTGAACACTGAAGCTTTCTTT.

This chain joins TRBV6-6 and TRBJ2-3; a weak D match, TRBD1 (6 bases). Germline V gene lookup returns CDR1 MNHNY and CDR2 SVGAGI (reference sequence). The V and J ends lost 0 bases and 6 bases respectively, with 10 bases between them. The CDR3 covers 14 residues. The chain's CDR3 is CASSYSQGSDTQYF. CDR3 DNA: TGTGCCAGCAGTTACTCGCAGGGGTCGGATACGCAGTATTTT.

V gene TRBV2 combines with J gene TRBJ1-1; D ambiguous. Germline values: CDR1 SNHLY, CDR2 FYNNEI. Trimming removed 2 bases from V and 0 bases from J, with 7 bases in between. CDR3 length equals 14 residues. The CDR3, as DNA: TGTGCCAGCAGTGAACCCCTTATGAACACTGAAGCTTTCTTT. It codes for CASSEPLMNTEAFF.

The J gene is TRBJ1-6, the V gene TRBV5-1, with D perhaps matching TRBD1 (6 bases). The CDR3 covers 16 residues. Per the germline V gene, CDR1 is SGHRS and CDR2 is YFSETQ. Trimming stripped 4 bases from V and 0 bases from J, with 11 bases between. This CDR3 is CASSPQGTSYNSPLHF. The DNA for the CDR3 is TGCGCCAGCAGCCCACAGGGTACCTCCTATAATTCACCCCTCCACTTT.

The J gene is TRBJ2-7, the V gene TRBV6-5, with a possible D match to TRBD1 (6 bases). V gave up 2 bases and J gave up 2 bases, with 10 bases separating them. Germline assignment: CDR1 MNHEY and CDR2 SVGAGI. The CDR3 length is 14 residues. The CDR3 nucleotides read TGTGCCAGCAGTTACACCCGACAGGCCTACGAGCAGTACTTC. It codes for CASSYTRQAYEQYF.

J is TRBJ2-3 and V is TRBV4-2; 15 bases are shared with TRBD2. This CDR3 comprises 19 residues. J lost 3 bases, V lost 0 bases, and 7 bases had no gene match. Germline CDR1 LGHNA, CDR2 YNFKEQ. In nucleotides, the CDR3 is TGTGCCAGCAGCCAAGAGTATGGTGGACTAGCGGGAGGGACAGATACGCAGTATTTT. It specifies CASSQEYGGLAGGTDTQYF.

This clone occurred many times. The V call is TRBV2, the J call TRBJ2-7, with a tentative D call TRBD2 (5 bases). The CDR3 spans 14 residues. V was trimmed by 4 bases and J by 0 bases, leaving 10 bases between them. Germline-derived CDR1 and CDR2 are SNHLY and FYNNEI. CDR3 sequence: CASSADYFSYEQYF. CDR3 sequence (DNA): TGTGCCAGCAGTGCAGACTACTTCTCCTACGAGCAGTACTTC.

V usage is TRBV28 and J usage is TRBJ2-5, with 11 bases matching TRBD2. The CDR3 covers 15 residues. The V gene end was trimmed by 10 bases and the J gene end by 1 base; junction bases not matched to a gene: 8. CDR1 MDHEN and CDR2 SYDVKM come from the germline V gene. This CDR3 reads CATTTSGRAQETQYF. CDR3 nucleotides: TGTGCCACCACTACTAGCGGGAGAGCCCAAGAGACCCAGTACTTC.

The chain is built from TRBV21-1 and TRBJ2-7; TRBD1, as called in the table, went unchecked against the DNA. TRBV21-1 is a pseudogene segment. The CDR3 is 16 residues long. The CDR3 is CASSNGSTGFSYEQYF. Here the CDR3 DNA reads TGTGCCAGCAGCAACGGGTCGACAGGGTTTTCTTACGAGCAGTACTTC.

Regarding this clone: The sample contains more than one DNA sequence encoding this CDR3. The chain recombines TRBV6-1 with TRBJ1-1; 8 bases agree with TRBD1. Unmatched junction bases numbered 5, after V lost 5 bases and J lost 0 bases. The V gene's germline CDR1 is MNHNS and CDR2 SASEGT. The CDR3 covers 15 residues. In nucleotides, the CDR3 is TGTGCCAGCAGTCGAGACAGGGGTATGAACACTGAAGCTTTCTTT. Translation: CASSRDRGMNTEAFF.

This chain links TRBV6-5 with TRBJ2-7; tentatively, D is TRBD2 (7 bases). The germline V and J ends were trimmed by 7 bases and 0 bases, with 13 bases remaining between them. CDR1 and CDR2 (germline): MNHEY, SVGAGI. This CDR3 is built from 14 residues. The DNA for the CDR3 is TGTGCCAGCACCCCGGCGGGGGCCTCCTACGAGCAGTACTTC. Encoded protein: CASTPAGASYEQYF.